This is a list of T cell receptor beta chains from one sample in a study of response to subunit inactivated influenza vaccine. TCRdb independently ran MiXCR on the RT-PCR reads; one entry per CDR3 protein. The sample carries hundreds of thousands of distinct CDR3 sequences, around 16% recorded once. This material consisted of PBMCs from blood, taken about 13 days after vaccination. The receptors originated from a man aged 45 to 65 who received an inactivated influenza vaccine. The CDR3 runs from the conserved cysteine through the conserved F or W. The order of the fields is V gene, CDR3 length, CDR3 protein.

V: TRBV4-1
length: 13
CDR3: CASSQGGSSGPFF

V: TRBV6-1
length: 13
CDR3: CASSDRINQPQHF

V: TRBV7-2
length: 14
CDR3: CASRDRRDSYEQYF

V: TRBV12-3/TRBV12-4
length: 15
CDR3: CASRSDRGLGNTIYF

V: TRBV3-1
length: 14
CDR3: CASSQGPSKETQYF

V: TRBV9
length: 13
CDR3: CASSVDPGSPLHF

V: TRBV4-2
length: 15
CDR3: CASSQEGQLGETQYF

V: TRBV10-3
length: 13
CDR3: CAISGESQETQYF

V: TRBV20-1
length: 14
CDR3: CSAALSVTTRGQYF

V: TRBV4-1
length: 18
CDR3: CASSQEGAGGLRAGELFF

V: TRBV7-2
length: 16
CDR3: CASSSLAGGPYNEQFF

V: TRBV6-1
length: 15
CDR3: CASSRPGQDYEKLFF

V: TRBV20-1
length: 12
CDR3: CSAISRDTIQYF

V: TRBV29-1
length: 13
CDR3: CSVARSSYNEQFF

V: TRBV4-3
length: 16
CDR3: CASSQDPSDSLYEQYF

V: TRBV27
length: 14
CDR3: CASSGGRGTGTQYF

V: TRBV6-5
length: 17
CDR3: CASSYSMPGILDSPLHF

V: TRBV28
length: 14
CDR3: CASRGPASSYEQYF

V: TRBV6-5
length: 16
CDR3: CASSYSKGTGYQPQHF

V: TRBV5-1
length: 15
CDR3: CASSSVAGAQETQYF

V: TRBV4-3
length: 16
CDR3: CASSQDSRTYNYGYTF

V: TRBV20-1
length: 11
CDR3: CSAPGGETQYF

V: TRBV6-1
length: 15
CDR3: CASTSRGAGYNEQFF

V: TRBV28
length: 18
CDR3: CTSSFGQGVLSGANVLTF

V: TRBV28
length: 17
CDR3: CASRPGQGRDHYNEQFF

V: TRBV11-2
length: 13
CDR3: CASSSDAFYGYTF

V: TRBV5-1
length: 15
CDR3: CASSTNGNNADTQYF

V: TRBV6-2/TRBV6-3
length: 17
CDR3: CASSYLGLAGGTDTQYF

V: TRBV18
length: 17
CDR3: CASSPDQIKRGSDTQYF

V: TRBV20-1
length: 15
CDR3: CSARGPGQGNEKLFF

V: TRBV12-3/TRBV12-4
length: 15
CDR3: CASSFAGARVEKLFF

V: TRBV6-2/TRBV6-3
length: 15
CDR3: CASSWSPGRTYEQYF

V: TRBV5-5
length: 13
CDR3: CASSLGRLDAQYF

V: TRBV29-1
length: 14
CDR3: CSVLQGRLAGEQFF